Shown below are 21 T cell receptor beta chains from a single sample sequenced in a study of response to subunit inactivated influenza vaccine. TCRdb passed the RT-PCR reads through MiXCR, listing each CDR3 protein once. The table records 540,000 or so distinct CDR3 sequences, around 13% of them present only once. Specimen: PBMCs from blood, collected roughly 47 days after vaccination. Receptors were obtained from a man aged 45-60 years who received an inactivated influenza vaccine.

This chain links TRBV27 with TRBJ1-5; no reliable D call. The germline V gene encodes CDR1 MNHEY and CDR2 SMNVEV (reference sequence). V dropped 5 bases and J dropped 5 bases, with 19 bases sitting between them. The CDR3 consists of 16 residues. In nucleotides, the CDR3 is TGTGCCAGCAGTCCCCTCGGCAGGTCCTCTGATCAGCCCCAGCATTTT. This encodes CASSPLGRSSDQPQHF.

Note on this clonotype: A much larger clone differs from this one at a single base, so this may be a read error. The rearrangement links TRBV5-6 to TRBJ2-1, with D unresolved. The CDR3 extends over 16 amino acids. Per germline, CDR1 SGHDT and CDR2 YYEEEE. Deletions cut 1 base from V and 3 bases from J, with 14 bases between. CDR3 in amino acids: CASSLRVTVIYNEQFF. In DNA, the CDR3 is TGTGCCAGCAGCTTGCGTGTAACAGTGATCTACAATGAGCAGTTCTTC.

The sample holds a few counts of this clonotype. The chain is built from TRBV20-1 and TRBJ2-1, with 10 bases aligning to TRBD2. The CDR3 spans 16 residues. Germline V gives CDR1 DFQATT, CDR2 SNEGSKA (reference sequence). CDR3 nucleotide sequence: TGCAGCGTTACCTTCAAAGCGGGAGGGCTAAGGAATGAGCAGTTCTTC. This codes for CSVTFKAGGLRNEQFF.

This clonotype was detected many times. J is TRBJ1-3 and V is TRBV4-2; no firm D call. Germline CDR1 reads LGHNA; CDR2 reads YNFKEQ. This CDR3 region has 18 residues. V lost 0 bases, J lost 0 bases, and 15 bases lay in between. CDR3 residues: CASSQESPPFSSGNTIYF. DNA for the CDR3: TGTGCCAGCAGCCAAGAAAGTCCACCGTTCTCCTCTGGAAACACCATATATTTT.

The table lists this clonotype with a count of one. The chain links TRBV3-1 to TRBJ2-1; 8 bases match TRBD1. This CDR3 region has 13 residues. V lost 8 bases to trimming and J lost 5 bases; unmatched junction nucleotides: 5. Germline CDR1 reads LGHDT; CDR2 reads YNNKEL (reference sequence). The CDR3 loop is CASSGQDNNEQFF. DNA of the CDR3: TGTGCCAGCTCGGGACAGGATAACAATGAGCAGTTCTTC.

This clonotype has only a few counts. This chain links TRBV7-2 with TRBJ2-3; D is perhaps TRBD1 (5 bases). With 5 bases removed from V and 2 bases from J, the gap between germline ends came to 14 bases. The CDR3 contains 15 residues. The V gene's germline CDR1 is SGHTA and CDR2 FQGNSA. CDR3 coding DNA: TGTGCCAGCAGCCTCGCAGGGATGCACACAGATACGCAGTATTTT. Translating it yields CASSLAGMHTDTQYF.

The table lists this clonotype with a few counts. This sequence joins TRBV14 and TRBJ2-7, with D possibly called TRBD1 or TRBD2 (5 bases each). Germline CDR1 SGHDN, CDR2 FVKESK. Trimming shortened V by 5 bases and J by 4 bases, and 18 bases separated the two germline ends. The CDR3 totals 15 residues. CDR3 sequence reads: CASSTTRGTGYEQYF. The CDR3 DNA reads TGTGCCAGCAGCACCACCCGGGGAACAGGTTACGAGCAGTACTTC.

The J gene is TRBJ2-1, the V gene TRBV3-1, with 8 bases that match TRBD2. The CDR3 sequence is 16 residues long. Per germline, CDR1 LGHDT and CDR2 YNNKEL (reference sequence). V trimming: 10 bases; J trimming: 8 bases; junction bases outside the gene matches: 19. As DNA, the CDR3 is TGTGCCACCACCCAAGTCGTCGGGACTAGTGTTCATGAGCAGTTCTTC. Translation gives CATTQVVGTSVHEQFF.

CDR3 region: CASRQGAPEAFF. DNA for the CDR3: TGCGCCAGCAGGCAGGGAGCCCCTGAAGCTTTCTTT. V and J are TRBV10-2 and TRBJ1-1, with D perhaps matching TRBD1 (5 bases). Trimming removed 6 bases at V and 6 bases at J, with 11 bases between. This CDR3 is built from 12 residues. Germline V gene data show CDR1 as WSHSY and CDR2 as SAAADI.

V and J are TRBV11-2 and TRBJ2-7; 12 nucleotides match TRBD2. Germline loops: CDR1 SGHAT, CDR2 FQNNGV. V gave up 1 base and J gave up 7 bases; unmatched junction bases: 8. CDR3 length equals 16 residues. The DNA for the CDR3 is TGTGCCAGCAGCTTAGGATCTAGCGGGAGGGCCAGAGAGCAGTACTTC. Residues: CASSLGSSGRAREQYF.

This chain uses TRBV6-2 or TRBV6-3 with TRBJ2-7; D may be TRBD1 or TRBD2 (5 bases each). This CDR3 contains 14 residues. In germline, CDR1 is MNHEY, CDR2 SVGEGT. V lost 3 bases to trimming and J lost 5 bases, with 14 bases between them. The CDR3 here is CASSYRPGTHEQYF. CDR3 DNA sequence: TGTGCCAGCAGTTATCGACCGGGGACCCACGAGCAGTACTTC.

This rearrangement joins TRBV5-1 to TRBJ2-5, with a possible D match to TRBD2 (7 bases). V lost 1 base and J 1 base, leaving 11 bases between the germline ends. This CDR3 spans 15 amino acids. Germline lookup yields CDR1 SGHRS and CDR2 YFSETQ. The CDR3, as DNA: TGCGCCAGCAGCTTGTGGGGGGGCTTCCAAGAGACCCAGTACTTC. It specifies CASSLWGGFQETQYF.

The chain joins TRBV7-9 to TRBJ2-3; maybe TRBD1 (5 bases). The CDR3 is made up of 16 amino acids. Germline-derived CDR1 and CDR2 are SEHNR and FQNEAQ (reference sequence). V gave up 5 bases and J gave up 3 bases, with 18 bases separating them. CDR3 in amino acids: CASSRRQSPTTDTQYF. CDR3 sequence (DNA): TGTGCCAGCAGCCGAAGACAGAGCCCGACAACAGATACGCAGTATTTT.

This chain connects TRBV7-2 to TRBJ2-2, with 7 bases aligning to TRBD2. Germline V gene lookup returns CDR1 SGHTA and CDR2 FQGNSA. The CDR3 is 16 amino acids. The V gene end was trimmed by 0 bases and the J gene end by 3 bases; junction bases not matched to a gene: 4. In DNA, the CDR3 is TGTGCCAGCAGCTTAGCGGGGCTAGCGGACACCGGGGAGCTGTTTTTT. As protein: CASSLAGLADTGELFF. Full variable domain (rest looked up from reference TRBV7-2 and TRBJ2-2): GAGVSQSPSNKVTEKGKDVELRCDPISGHTALYWYRQSLGQGLEFLIYFQGNSAPDKSGLPSDRFSAERTGGSVSTLTIQRTQQEDSAVYLCASSLAGLADTGELFFGEGSRLTVL.

This sequence joins TRBV2 and TRBJ2-5, with a tentative D call TRBD2 (6 bases). The germline V gene has CDR1 SNHLY and CDR2 FYNNEI. Trimming shortened V by 5 bases and J by 2 bases, and 15 bases separated the two germline ends. This CDR3 has 15 amino acids. The CDR3 coding sequence is TGTGCCAGCAGTCGGACCCGGGACTTACAAGAGACCCAGTACTTC. It codes for CASSRTRDLQETQYF.

This clonotype was seen a few times. The rearrangement uses TRBV6-1 and TRBJ1-1, with 8 positions matching TRBD1. The V and J ends lost 5 bases and 11 bases, in that order; junction bases with no gene match: 13. The CDR3 has 14 residues. Per the germline V gene, CDR1 is MNHNS and CDR2 is SASEGT. This CDR3 reads CASSPLDRGRSAFF. CDR3 nucleotides: TGTGCCAGCAGTCCCCTAGACAGGGGCCGGTCTGCTTTCTTT.

The V gene is TRBV11-2, the J gene TRBJ2-1; weak D call: TRBD1 (5 bases). CDR1 SGHAT and CDR2 FQNNGV come from the germline V gene. The V and J ends lost 7 bases and 7 bases respectively, with 20 bases between them. This CDR3 contains 15 residues. CDR3 loop: CASTVEWGGTNEQFF. The CDR3 DNA reads as TGTGCCAGCACCGTGGAGTGGGGCGGTACGAATGAGCAGTTCTTC.

The V and J genes are TRBV24-1 and TRBJ2-2, with no clear D. The CDR3 is 14 amino acids. Germline CDR1 reads KGHDR; CDR2 reads SFDVKD. V was cut by 4 bases and J by 2 bases, with 7 bases left in between. This chain's CDR3 is CATSEEANTGELFF. The CDR3 DNA sequence: TGTGCCACCAGTGAAGAAGCCAACACCGGGGAGCTGTTTTTT.

This clonotype has a count of ten or more. The chain couples TRBV12-3 or TRBV12-4 to TRBJ2-7, with 9 bases lining up with TRBD1. This CDR3 comprises 16 residues. V was pared by 3 bases and J by 5 bases, with 11 bases of the junction left unmatched. CDR3 sequence reads: CASSFTGTGSSHEQYF. As DNA, the CDR3 is TGTGCCAGCAGTTTTACGGGGACAGGGTCTAGCCACGAGCAGTACTTC.

Written as DNA, the CDR3 is TGCAGTGCTAAGCAGGCACATGAGCAGTTCTTC. Translated: CSAKQAHEQFF. The chain combines TRBV20-1 with TRBJ2-1; D remains ambiguous. CDR1 DFQATT and CDR2 SNEGSKA come from the germline V gene (reference sequence). CDR3 size: 11 residues. V lost 4 bases and J lost 8, with 9 bases in between.

The chain links TRBV19 to TRBJ2-7; 8 bases are shared with TRBD2. CDR3 size: 14 residues. Germline assignment: CDR1 LNHDA and CDR2 SQIVND (reference sequence). V trimming: 3 bases; J trimming: 4 bases; junction bases outside the gene matches: 5. For the CDR3, the DNA is TGTGCCAGTAGTATTGCGGGAGGACGGTACGAGCAGTACTTC. Residues: CASSIAGGRYEQYF.